This T cell receptor beta chain was sequenced for a study of metastatic and nonmetastatic thyroid tumors. Overall study context: Patients with malignant and benign thyroid disease provided blood and tumor or nodule tissue, whose repertoires were compared. General study points: A significant increase in TCR beta diversity was reportedly seen in malignant thyroid tumors relative to benign nodules, in blood and tumor.

As processed by the authors: What underpinned the distant-metastasis classifier for papillary thyroid cancer was the set of CDR3 differences across clinicopathological groups. With MiXCR, TCRdb called clones anew from the PCR reads. TCRdb, not the authors, supplied the V and J calls. The profile shows more than 15,000 clones, 25% to 30% of them singletons. This clone has at least ten counts. The antigen is not known. Every patient underwent thyroid surgery untreated. The germline V gene encodes CDR1 DFQATT and CDR2 SNEGSKA (reference sequence). Trimming shortened V by 1 base and J by 4 bases, and 10 bases separated the two germline ends. The CDR3 length is 13 residues.

The V call is TRBV20-1, the J call TRBJ2-5, with unresolved D. Sample: tumor tissue. The receptor's source is a male donor with papillary thyroid cancer or a benign thyroid nodule (not recorded which). Some clones in this sample may be carry-over from other donors' samples. The CDR3 bases are TGCAGTGCTAGAGCCGTAGTATTAGAGACCCAGTACTTC. This encodes CSARAVVLETQYF.